The TCR beta chain described here comes from a study of blood T cell repertoires in COVID-19. Study-wide context: Some COVID-19 samples were acute and others convalescent; all came from the United States, Italy and Spain. T cells, B-cell-depleted T cells, or PBMCs provided the cDNA or gDNA that served as material.

Authors' data handling: Reference gene primer amplification gave nucleated cell count estimates. TCRdb keeps only in-frame clones here, not all; method: immunoSEQ multiplex PCR. The DNA gave D and trimming, while V, J and clone size come from that table. Here the sample spans around 89,000 clones, around 89% being singletons. The CDR3 runs 16 residues. The V and J ends lost 3 bases and 0 bases, in that order; junction bases with no gene match: 6. Per the germline V gene, CDR1 is DFQATT and CDR2 is SNEGSKA (reference sequence). This chain connects TRBV20-1 to TRBJ1-3; 9 bases match TRBD1. The sequence came from a man in his 60s with acute or convalescent COVID-19. The material sequenced was peripheral blood. The CDR3 coding sequence is TGCAGTGCTAGTGAGACAGGGGGATTCTCTGGAAACACCATATATTTT. This encodes CSASETGGFSGNTIYF.